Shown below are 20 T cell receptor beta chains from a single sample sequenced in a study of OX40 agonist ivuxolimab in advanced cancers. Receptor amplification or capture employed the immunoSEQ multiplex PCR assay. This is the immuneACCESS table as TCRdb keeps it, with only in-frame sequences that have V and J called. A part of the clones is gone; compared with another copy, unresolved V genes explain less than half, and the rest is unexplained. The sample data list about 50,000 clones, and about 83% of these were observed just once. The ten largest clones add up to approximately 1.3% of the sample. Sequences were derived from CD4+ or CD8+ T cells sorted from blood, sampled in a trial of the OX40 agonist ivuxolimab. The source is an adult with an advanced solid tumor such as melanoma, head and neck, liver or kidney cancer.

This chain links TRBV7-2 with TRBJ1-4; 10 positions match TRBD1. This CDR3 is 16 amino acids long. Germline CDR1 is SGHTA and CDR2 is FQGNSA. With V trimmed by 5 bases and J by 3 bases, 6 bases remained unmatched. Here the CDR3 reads CASSPGQGRSNEKLFF. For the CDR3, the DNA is TGTGCCAGCAGCCCGGGACAGGGGAGGTCTAATGAAAAACTGTTTTTT.

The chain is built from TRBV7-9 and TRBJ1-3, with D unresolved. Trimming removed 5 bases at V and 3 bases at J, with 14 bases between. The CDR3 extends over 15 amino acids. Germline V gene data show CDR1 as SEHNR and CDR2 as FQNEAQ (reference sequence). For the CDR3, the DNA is TGTGCCAGCAGCGCGGACTTGGGTGGTGGAAACACCATATATTTT. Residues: CASSADLGGGNTIYF.

CDR3: CASSRPPGDTEAFF. In nucleotides, the CDR3 is TGTGCCAGCAGCCGACCTCCCGGCGACACTGAAGCTTTCTTT. The chain carries TRBV5-6 and TRBJ1-1; D is ambiguous. The germline V gene encodes CDR1 SGHDT and CDR2 YYEEEE. The V gene lost 4 bases and the J gene lost 3 bases, with 13 bases spanning the gap. The CDR3 length is 14 residues.

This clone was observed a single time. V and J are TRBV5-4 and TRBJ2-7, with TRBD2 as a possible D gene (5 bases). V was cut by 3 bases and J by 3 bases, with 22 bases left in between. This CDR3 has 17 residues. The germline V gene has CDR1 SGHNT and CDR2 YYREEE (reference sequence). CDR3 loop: CASSSSMGFRGIYEQYF. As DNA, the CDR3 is TGTGCCAGCAGCTCGTCTATGGGCTTCAGAGGGATCTACGAGCAGTACTTC.

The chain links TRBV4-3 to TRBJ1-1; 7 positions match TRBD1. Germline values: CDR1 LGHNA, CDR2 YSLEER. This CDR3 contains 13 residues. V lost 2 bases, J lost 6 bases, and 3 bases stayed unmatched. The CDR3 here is CASSQSGTAEAFF. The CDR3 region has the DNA TGCGCCAGCAGCCAATCTGGGACAGCTGAAGCTTTCTTT.

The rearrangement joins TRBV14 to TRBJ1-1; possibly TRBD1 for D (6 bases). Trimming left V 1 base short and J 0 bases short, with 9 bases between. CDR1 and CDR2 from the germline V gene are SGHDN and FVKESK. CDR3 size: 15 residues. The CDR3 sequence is CASSQGRTVNTEAFF. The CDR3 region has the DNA TGTGCCAGCAGCCAAGGAAGGACAGTGAACACTGAAGCTTTCTTT.

CDR3 residues: CASSAGTGGEKLFF. CDR3 bases: TGTGCCAGCAGCGCCGGGACAGGGGGTGAAAAACTGTTTTTT. V is TRBV9 and J is TRBJ1-4; 11 bases map to TRBD1. Germline V gives CDR1 SGDLS, CDR2 YYNGEE. This CDR3 is built from 14 residues. V lost 3 bases and J lost 7; bases outside the gene matches: 2.

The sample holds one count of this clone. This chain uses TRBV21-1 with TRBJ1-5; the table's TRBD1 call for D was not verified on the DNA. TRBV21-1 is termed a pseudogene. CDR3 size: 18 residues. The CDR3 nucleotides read TGTGCCAGCAGCAAAGCCCCAGGGTCCTTGGTTGGGAATCAGCCCCAGCATTTT. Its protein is CASSKAPGSLVGNQPQHF.

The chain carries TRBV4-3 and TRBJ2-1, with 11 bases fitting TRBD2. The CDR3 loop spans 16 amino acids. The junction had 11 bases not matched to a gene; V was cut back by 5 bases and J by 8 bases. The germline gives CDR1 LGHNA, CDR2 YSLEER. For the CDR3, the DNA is TGCGCCAGCAGCTACTTAGCGGGAGGGCTCAGGGATGAGCAGTTCTTC. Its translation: CASSYLAGGLRDEQFF.

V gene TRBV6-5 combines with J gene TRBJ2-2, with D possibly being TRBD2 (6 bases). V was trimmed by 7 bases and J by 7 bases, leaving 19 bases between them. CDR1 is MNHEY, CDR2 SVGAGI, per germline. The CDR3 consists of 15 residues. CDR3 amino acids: CASTYGAGSGGELFF. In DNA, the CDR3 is TGTGCCAGCACCTACGGGGCGGGATCGGGCGGGGAGCTGTTTTTT.

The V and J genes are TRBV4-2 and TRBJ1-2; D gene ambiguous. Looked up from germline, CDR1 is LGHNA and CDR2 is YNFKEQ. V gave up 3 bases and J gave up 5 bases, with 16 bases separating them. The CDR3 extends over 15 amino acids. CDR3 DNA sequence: TGTGCCAGCAGCCATGGGTCGGAGGTGGGGTATGGCTACACCTTC. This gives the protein CASSHGSEVGYGYTF.

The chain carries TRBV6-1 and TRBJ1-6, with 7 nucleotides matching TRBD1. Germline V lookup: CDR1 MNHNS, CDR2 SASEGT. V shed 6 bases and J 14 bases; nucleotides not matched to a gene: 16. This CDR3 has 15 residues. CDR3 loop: CASRETGTEFFTLHF. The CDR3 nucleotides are TGTGCCAGCAGAGAGACCGGGACAGAATTTTTCACCCTCCACTTT.

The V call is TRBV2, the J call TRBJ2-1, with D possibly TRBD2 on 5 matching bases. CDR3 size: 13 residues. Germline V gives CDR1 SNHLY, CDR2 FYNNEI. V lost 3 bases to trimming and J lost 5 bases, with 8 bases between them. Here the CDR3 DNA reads TGTGCCAGCAGTGACAGAGGGAACAATGAGCAGTTCTTC. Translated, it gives CASSDRGNNEQFF.

For the CDR3, the DNA is TGTGCCAGCAGCTTAGGTGTTATGGGTGGCATATCGAACACCGGGGAGCTGTTTTTT. This sequence encodes CASSLGVMGGISNTGELFF. The chain uses TRBV7-2 and TRBJ2-2; D is ambiguous. This CDR3 region has 19 residues. Germline assignment: CDR1 SGHTA and CDR2 FQGNSA. Trimming pared 1 base from V and 0 bases from J, leaving 18 bases between.

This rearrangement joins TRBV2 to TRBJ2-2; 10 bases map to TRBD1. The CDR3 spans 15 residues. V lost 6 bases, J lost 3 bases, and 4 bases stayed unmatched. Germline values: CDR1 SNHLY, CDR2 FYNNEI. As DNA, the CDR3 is TGTGCCAGCAGGGGACAGGGGTACGACACCGGGGAGCTGTTTTTT. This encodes CASRGQGYDTGELFF.

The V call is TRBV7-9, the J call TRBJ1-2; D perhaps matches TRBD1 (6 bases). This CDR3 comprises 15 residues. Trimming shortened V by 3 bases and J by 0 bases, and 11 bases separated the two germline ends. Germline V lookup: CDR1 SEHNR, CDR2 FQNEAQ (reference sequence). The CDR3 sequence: CASSFRTDSNYGYTF. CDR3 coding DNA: TGTGCCAGCAGCTTCCGGACAGACTCTAACTATGGCTACACCTTC.

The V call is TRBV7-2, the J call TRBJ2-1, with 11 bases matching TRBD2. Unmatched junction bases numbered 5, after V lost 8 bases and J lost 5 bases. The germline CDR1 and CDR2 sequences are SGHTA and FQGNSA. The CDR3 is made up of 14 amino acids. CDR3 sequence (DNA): TGTGCCAGCGGTCCTAGCGGGAGGAACAATGAGCAGTTCTTC. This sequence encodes CASGPSGRNNEQFF.

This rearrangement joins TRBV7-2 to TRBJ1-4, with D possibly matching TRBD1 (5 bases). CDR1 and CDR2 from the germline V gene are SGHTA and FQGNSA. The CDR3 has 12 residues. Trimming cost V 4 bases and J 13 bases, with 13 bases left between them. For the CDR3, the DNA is TGTGCCAGCAGCTCAGCTACCGGGGCACTGTTTTTT. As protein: CASSSATGALFF.

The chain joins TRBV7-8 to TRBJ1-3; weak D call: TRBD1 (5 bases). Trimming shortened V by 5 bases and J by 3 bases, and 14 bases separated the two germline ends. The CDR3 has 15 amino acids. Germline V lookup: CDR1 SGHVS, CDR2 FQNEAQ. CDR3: CASSKQAGVGNTIYF. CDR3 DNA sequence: TGTGCCAGCAGCAAACAGGCTGGGGTTGGAAACACCATATATTTT.

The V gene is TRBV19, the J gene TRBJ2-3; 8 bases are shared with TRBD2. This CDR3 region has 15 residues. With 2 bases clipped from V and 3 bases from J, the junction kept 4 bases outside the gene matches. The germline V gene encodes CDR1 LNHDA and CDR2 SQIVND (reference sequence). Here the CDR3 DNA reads TGTGCCAGTAGTATAACACTAGCGGAGACAGATACGCAGTATTTT. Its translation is CASSITLAETDTQYF.